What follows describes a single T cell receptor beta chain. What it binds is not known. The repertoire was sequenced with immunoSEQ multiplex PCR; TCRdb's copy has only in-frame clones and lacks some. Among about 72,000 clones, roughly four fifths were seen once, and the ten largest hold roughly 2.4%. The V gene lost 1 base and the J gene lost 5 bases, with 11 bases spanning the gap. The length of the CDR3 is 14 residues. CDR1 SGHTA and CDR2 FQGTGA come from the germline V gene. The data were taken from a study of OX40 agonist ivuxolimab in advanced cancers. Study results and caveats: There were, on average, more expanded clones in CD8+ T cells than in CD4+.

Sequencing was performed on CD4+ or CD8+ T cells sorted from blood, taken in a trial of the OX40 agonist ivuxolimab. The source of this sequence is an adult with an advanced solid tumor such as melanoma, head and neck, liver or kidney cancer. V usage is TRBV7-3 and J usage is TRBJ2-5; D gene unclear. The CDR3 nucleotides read TGTGCCAGCAGCTTAAGCCCGGGTGGGGAGACCCAGTACTTC. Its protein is CASSLSPGGETQYF.